This T cell receptor (beta chain) was profiled in a study of shared clonotypes between healthy human individuals. Points from the study as a whole: Clonotypes shared by all four sorted-subset donors had higher generation probabilities than non-shared clonotypes. Naive CD4 clonotype sharing across a handful of donors was 4.5% to 6%. Rarefaction demonstrated incomplete sorted-subset sequencing despite large depth.

As for this clone: What it binds is unknown.

Germline-derived CDR1 and CDR2 are SNHLY and FYNNEI. The CDR3 has 16 amino acids. Trimming removed 1 base at V and 2 bases at J, with 13 bases between. Naive CD8 cells were CD45RO-negative, positively selected for CCR7, excluding terminally differentiated effector memory CD45RA+ cells. In the original analysis: ImmunoSEQ supplied junction-only sequences lacking quality scores, so filtering was different. Sequenced by immunoSEQ multiplex PCR; TCRdb stores in-frame clones only, minus some. V, J and clone size derive from that table, while D and trimming were established from the DNA sequence. Counted here are roughly 2.1 million clones, approximately 94% occurring once; the ten biggest clones make up 1.5% to 2%.

Sample: naive CD8+ T cells from PBMCs. The receptor's source is a man between 18 and 35 years old in good health. Some clones in this sample may be carry-over from other donors' samples. The chain combines TRBV2 with TRBJ2-3, with D perhaps TRBD2 (5 bases). The CDR3 loop reads CASSEGTGWSTDTQYF. In DNA, the CDR3 is TGTGCCAGCAGTGAAGGTACGGGGTGGTCCACAGATACGCAGTATTTT.